The rows below give T cell receptor beta chains drawn from one sample of a study of human thymus T cells. Measured with immunoSEQ multiplex PCR; TCRdb has only the in-frame clones, and not every one. The table records about 44,000 clones, roughly 94% of them present only once. Sample: blood. These receptors came from a boy younger than two with a congenital heart defect but otherwise immunologically healthy. The CDR3 runs from the conserved cysteine through the conserved F or W.

v_gene	CDR3aa
TRBV4-1	CASSQESGGPRNEQFF
TRBV4-3	CASSQGTGGGYGYTF
TRBV19	CASSIGGWGSSYNEQFF
TRBV7-9	CASSLGAGGHTDTQYF
TRBV4-3	CASRQRGSGTGELFF
TRBV4-3	CASSQDKGMGIYYGYTF
TRBV5-1	CASSLGHSGANVLTF
TRBV6-4	CASSASGGTPGSCFF
TRBV13	CASRDGEDEQFF
TRBV4-1	CASSLVGTGKNEQYF
TRBV7-2	CASSSYLLGTPVF
TRBV10-3	CAISEYGGNEQFF
TRBV30	CAWSLHQNTEAFF
TRBV5-1	CASSLVGGIETQYF
TRBV28	CASRDTEAFF
TRBV5-1	CASSLDGLLGSKAFF
TRBV19	CASSIDRVGTQHF
TRBV13	CASSIAGGRETQYF
TRBV30	CAWTHGGGRGVGGYGYTF
TRBV6-5	CASSYSDRAGAFF
TRBV21-1	CASSTEDGRSGGYTF
TRBV6-5	CASSYRQTLNTEAFF
TRBV5-1	CASSARGKSYEQYF
TRBV12-2	CASRSQLAGDYNEQFF
TRBV2	CASRRTYQETQYF
TRBV7-2	CASSLRAGGHYEQYF
TRBV6-1	CASSATGMDGYTF
TRBV5-4	CASSLDQGSNYGYTF
TRBV27	CASSWGRGNQPQHF
TRBV11-1	CASSLETQYF
TRBV18	CASSPREDQAFF